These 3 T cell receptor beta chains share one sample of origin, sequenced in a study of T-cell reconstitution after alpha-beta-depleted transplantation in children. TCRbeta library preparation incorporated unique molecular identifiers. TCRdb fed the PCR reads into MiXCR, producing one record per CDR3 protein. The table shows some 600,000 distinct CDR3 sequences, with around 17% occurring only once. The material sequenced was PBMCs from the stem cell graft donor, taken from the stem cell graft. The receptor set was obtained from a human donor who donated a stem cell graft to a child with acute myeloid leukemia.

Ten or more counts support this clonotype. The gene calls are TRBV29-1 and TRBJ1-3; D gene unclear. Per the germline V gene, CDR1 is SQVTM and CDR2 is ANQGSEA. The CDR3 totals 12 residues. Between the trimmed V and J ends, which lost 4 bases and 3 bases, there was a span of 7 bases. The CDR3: CSVATYGNTIYF. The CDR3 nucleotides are TGCAGCGTTGCTACATATGGAAACACCATATATTTT. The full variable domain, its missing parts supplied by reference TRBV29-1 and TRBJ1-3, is SAVISQKPSRDICQRGTSLTIQCQVDSQVTMMFWYRQQPGQSLTLIATANQGSEATYESGFVIDKFPISRPNLTFSTLTVSNMSPEDSSIYLCSVATYGNTIYFGEGSWLTVV.

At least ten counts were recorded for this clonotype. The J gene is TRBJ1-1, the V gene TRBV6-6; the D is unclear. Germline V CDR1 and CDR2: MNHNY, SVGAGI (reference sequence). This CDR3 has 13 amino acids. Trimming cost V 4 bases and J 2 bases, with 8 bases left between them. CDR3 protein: CASSSDPNTEAFF. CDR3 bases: TGTGCCAGCAGTTCAGACCCTAACACTGAAGCTTTCTTT.

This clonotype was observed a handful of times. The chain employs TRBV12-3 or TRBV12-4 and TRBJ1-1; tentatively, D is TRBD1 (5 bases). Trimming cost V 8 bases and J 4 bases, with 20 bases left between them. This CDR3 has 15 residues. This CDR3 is CASELRGGKSTEAFF. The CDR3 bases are TGTGCCAGCGAACTCCGTGGGGGGAAATCCACTGAAGCTTTCTTT.